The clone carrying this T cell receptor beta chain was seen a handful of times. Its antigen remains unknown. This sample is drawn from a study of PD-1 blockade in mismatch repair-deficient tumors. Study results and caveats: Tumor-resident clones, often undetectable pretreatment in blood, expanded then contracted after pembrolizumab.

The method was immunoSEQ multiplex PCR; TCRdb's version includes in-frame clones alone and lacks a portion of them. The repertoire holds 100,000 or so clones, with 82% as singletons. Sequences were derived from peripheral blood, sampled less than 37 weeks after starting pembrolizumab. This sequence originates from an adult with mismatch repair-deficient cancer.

The CDR3 region is CASRDSANYGYTF. The DNA for the CDR3 is TGTGCCAGCCGGGACAGTGCTAACTATGGCTACACCTTC. The J gene is TRBJ1-2, the V gene TRBV6-5, with 7 bases lining up with TRBD1. The CDR3 extends over 13 amino acids. Germline trimming cut 8 bases from V and 0 bases from J; bases unmatched to any gene: 3. From germline, CDR1 is MNHEY and CDR2 SVGAGI.